This record looks at one TCR beta chain sequence and its context. The antigen remains unidentified. The record originates from a study of cytomegalovirus exposure and HLA in healthy donors. Study-level findings and limits: Cytomegalovirus status was reportedly diagnosed by the classifier with high specificity and sensitivity.

Measured with immunoSEQ multiplex PCR; TCRdb has only the in-frame clones, and not every one. The sample carries fewer than 60,000 clones, 90% to 95% recorded once. The CDR3 covers 15 residues. V gave up 2 bases and J gave up 4 bases, with 14 bases separating them. In germline, CDR1 is MDHEN, CDR2 SYDVKM. The source material was PBMCs. The clonotype was recovered from a woman in her late teens or twenties in good health and CMV-seropositive. The rearrangement joins TRBV28 to TRBJ1-1, with a weak D call TRBD1 (6 bases). This chain's CDR3 is CASSLIWGLGTEAFF. CDR3 in DNA: TGTGCCAGCAGTTTAATTTGGGGGCTTGGCACTGAAGCTTTCTTT.